The entry that follows covers one T cell receptor beta chain sequence. The method was immunoSEQ multiplex PCR; TCRdb's version includes in-frame clones alone and lacks a portion of them. The sample lists around 340,000 clones, about 88% occurring once. The record originates from a study of Ad26.COV2.S vaccination and SARS-CoV-2 variants. Treatment noted: roughly 19 received Ad26.COV2.S at low or high dose, single or two shots; 5 received placebo; per-sample allocation not given. At day 63 after the first vaccine or placebo injection, samples were drawn. The CDR3 sequence is 17 residues long. The germline V gene encodes CDR1 SGDLS and CDR2 YYNGEE. V lost 3 bases and J lost 1, with 17 bases in between.

This receptor was identified in a person aged 18-65 years who received the Ad26.COV2.S COVID-19 vaccine or a placebo. V usage is TRBV9 and J usage is TRBJ1-5; D is undetermined. This specimen was peripheral blood, taken in a trial of Ad26.COV2.S vaccine versus placebo. The CDR3 loop reads CASSAEAFTTSNQPQHF. The CDR3 DNA reads TGTGCCAGCAGCGCGGAAGCTTTTACTACGAGCAATCAGCCCCAGCATTTT.